Listed below are T cell receptor beta chains from one sample, sequenced in a study of response to subunit inactivated influenza vaccine. TCRdb itself ran the RT-PCR reads through MiXCR, one entry per CDR3 protein. Among fewer than 600,000 distinct CDR3 sequences listed, 6.5% to 8% were seen once. Specimen: PBMCs from blood, collected about 23 months after vaccination. These receptors were taken from a man between 50 and 69 years old who received an inactivated influenza vaccine. Each CDR3 is given with its conserved first and last residue. A D gene is named only where the DNA matches it firmly. Size tells how often a clone was seen (once, few, many) or the class of an expanded clone, and some rows leave it out.

abundance,d_gene,len,v_gene,j_gene,CDR3aa,CDR3nt
few,.,17,TRBV20-1,TRBJ2-6,CSASTGAALSGANVLTF,TGCAGTGCTAGTACGGGGGCGGCCCTCTCTGGGGCCAACGTCCTGACTTTC
few,.,14,TRBV20-1,TRBJ1-1,CSAPRDGVTTEAFF,TGCAGTGCCCCTAGGGATGGGGTGACCACTGAAGCTTTCTTT
few,.,15,TRBV28,TRBJ1-5,CASRKTAGPGQPQHF,TGTGCCAGCAGGAAGACCGCGGGTCCGGGACAGCCCCAGCATTTT
many,TRBD1,15,TRBV5-6,TRBJ2-1,CASRRTGDYGDEQFF,TGTGCCAGCAGGCGGACAGGGGATTATGGTGATGAGCAGTTCTTC
few,.,13,TRBV20-1,TRBJ1-5,CSARGDSQEPQHF,TGCAGTGCTAGAGGCGATAGCCAGGAGCCCCAGCATTTT
.,.,15,TRBV20-1,TRBJ1-1,CSAGRGGGPDTEAFF,TGCAGTGCTGGAAGGGGGGGAGGTCCGGACACTGAAGCTTTCTTT
many,.,14,TRBV10-3,TRBJ1-3,CATRWTDSGNTIYF,TGTGCCACTAGGTGGACGGACTCTGGAAACACCATATATTTT
few,.,16,TRBV24-1,TRBJ2-7,CATSDPGTGNSYEQYF,TGTGCCACCAGTGATCCGGGGACCGGCAACTCCTACGAGCAGTACTTC
.,.,14,TRBV11-2,TRBJ1-1,CASSLASGRTEAFF,TGTGCCAGCAGCTTAGCCTCCGGAAGGACTGAAGCTTTCTTT
many,.,15,TRBV6-2/TRBV6-3,TRBJ2-1,CASSNAGRSYNEQFF,TGTGCCAGCAGTAACGCCGGTAGATCCTACAATGAGCAGTTCTTC
few,.,11,TRBV21-1,TRBJ2-4,CASSTGRAQYF,TGTGCCAGCAGCACAGGCCGGGCTCAGTACTTC
few,.,13,TRBV19,TRBJ2-7,CASSIGRNYEQYF,TGTGCCAGTAGTATTGGGAGAAACTACGAGCAGTACTTC
few,.,15,TRBV7-7,TRBJ1-1,CASSLALESNTEAFF,TGTGCTAGCAGCTTAGCGCTCGAGAGTAACACTGAAGCTTTCTTT
few,.,14,TRBV6-2/TRBV6-3,TRBJ2-5,CASSPRARSETQYF,TGTGCCAGCAGTCCCCGGGCCCGCTCGGAGACCCAGTACTTC
.,.,15,TRBV12-3/TRBV12-4,TRBJ1-4,CASSPRPATNEKLFF,TGTGCCAGCAGTCCCCGCCCAGCAACTAATGAAAAACTGTTTTTT
.,.,14,TRBV28,TRBJ2-7,CASNLGLSGYEQYF,TGTGCCAGCAATTTGGGACTTTCCGGCTACGAGCAGTACTTC
many,TRBD2,13,TRBV15,TRBJ2-1,CATGAGFYNEQFF,TGTGCCACCGGAGCGGGATTCTACAATGAGCAGTTCTTC
.,.,17,TRBV5-5,TRBJ1-6,CASSLNTQGPYNSPLHF,TGTGCCAGCAGCTTAAACACCCAGGGCCCCTATAATTCACCCCTCCACTTT
many,.,15,TRBV11-1,TRBJ2-2,CASSLESVNTGELFF,TGTGCCAGCAGCTTAGAGTCGGTGAACACCGGGGAGCTGTTTTTT
many,.,15,TRBV4-2,TRBJ2-2,CASSQPGVRIGELFF,TGTGCCAGCAGCCAACCTGGGGTGCGGATCGGGGAGCTGTTTTTT
many,.,14,TRBV24-1,TRBJ2-1,CATSDFGGNNEQFF,TGTGCCACCAGTGATTTCGGCGGGAACAATGAGCAGTTCTTC
.,.,14,TRBV4-2,TRBJ1-4,CASSQGRRNEKLFF,TGTGCCAGCAGCCAAGGGCGGCGTAATGAAAAACTGTTTTTT
.,.,16,TRBV4-3,TRBJ1-6,CASSQDTQGTSSPLHF,TGCGCCAGCAGCCAAGATACCCAGGGGACAAGTTCACCCCTCCACTTT
many,.,15,TRBV27,TRBJ2-7,CASSPLVMGFGEQYF,TGTGCCAGCAGTCCCCTGGTGATGGGGTTCGGCGAGCAGTACTTC
many,.,15,TRBV13,TRBJ2-1,CASSFSLGRSNEQFF,TGTGCCAGCAGCTTTAGTCTCGGGAGATCCAATGAGCAGTTCTTC
.,TRBD1,17,TRBV5-1,TRBJ2-7,CASSKTGGAIKGYEQYF,TGCGCCAGCAGCAAGACAGGGGGCGCGATAAAGGGCTACGAGCAGTACTTC
.,TRBD2,16,TRBV27,TRBJ2-7,CASSPGTSALSYEQYF,TGTGCCAGCAGCCCCGGGACTAGCGCTCTATCCTACGAGCAGTACTTC
.,.,12,TRBV30,TRBJ2-4,CAWDQAKNIQYF,TGTGCCTGGGACCAGGCCAAAAACATTCAGTACTTC
few,TRBD2,16,TRBV20-1,TRBJ2-1,CSAREVGGRNYNEQFF,TGCAGTGCTAGAGAGGTAGGCGGGAGGAATTACAATGAGCAGTTCTTC
few,.,13,TRBV10-3,TRBJ2-1,CAISERGGNEQFF,TGTGCCATCAGTGAGCGAGGTGGCAATGAGCAGTTCTTC
few,.,15,TRBV7-2,TRBJ2-7,CASSGTSGQIHEQYF,TGTGCCAGCAGCGGGACATCAGGACAGATCCACGAGCAGTACTTC
.,TRBD1,13,TRBV12-3/TRBV12-4,TRBJ1-2,CATVAGTGFGYTF,TGTGCCACCGTGGCCGGGACAGGGTTTGGCTACACCTTC
.,TRBD1,18,TRBV14,TRBJ2-1,CASSQVPGQGQSYNEQFF,TGTGCCAGCAGCCAGGTCCCGGGACAGGGTCAGTCCTACAATGAGCAGTTCTTC
.,TRBD1,15,TRBV28,TRBJ2-7,CASSLTLTGINEQYF,TGTGCCAGCAGTTTAACACTGACAGGGATCAACGAGCAGTACTTC
.,.,13,TRBV19,TRBJ1-2,CASSHRESGGYTF,TGTGCCAGTAGCCACAGGGAAAGTGGAGGCTACACCTTC
few,TRBD2,15,TRBV7-2,TRBJ2-7,CASSLSSGRSYEQYF,TGTGCCAGCAGCTTAAGTAGCGGGAGATCGTACGAGCAGTACTTC
many,.,17,TRBV12-3/TRBV12-4,TRBJ2-3,CASSSPLGGAVADTQYF,TGTGCCAGCAGTTCCCCCTTGGGGGGGGCCGTTGCAGATACGCAGTATTTT
few,.,12,TRBV18,TRBJ2-7,CASSPERYEQYF,TGTGCCAGCTCACCAGAACGGTACGAGCAGTACTTC
few,.,11,TRBV6-2/TRBV6-3,TRBJ2-1,CASSVREEQFF,TGTGCCAGCAGTGTGAGGGAAGAGCAGTTCTTC
.,.,13,TRBV6-2/TRBV6-3,TRBJ1-5,CASTKGINQPQHF,TGTGCCAGCACCAAAGGGATCAATCAGCCCCAGCATTTT
many,.,14,TRBV12-3/TRBV12-4,TRBJ2-7,CASSLAQGIYEQYF,TGTGCCAGCAGTTTAGCGCAGGGCATCTACGAGCAGTACTTC
.,TRBD2,15,TRBV4-3,TRBJ2-7,CASSQDLGGYYEQYF,TGCGCCAGCAGCCAAGATCTCGGGGGGTACTACGAGCAGTACTTC
few,.,13,TRBV5-1,TRBJ2-3,CASRLEGTDTQYF,TGCGCCAGCCGACTTGAGGGGACAGATACGCAGTATTTT
.,.,12,TRBV28,TRBJ2-2,CASSLAGTELFF,TGTGCCAGCAGTTTAGCGGGGACGGAGCTGTTTTTT
.,TRBD2,17,TRBV4-1,TRBJ2-2,CASSLLAGKVNTGELFF,TGCGCCAGCAGCCTCCTAGCGGGGAAGGTTAACACCGGGGAGCTGTTTTTT
few,TRBD1,13,TRBV7-2,TRBJ1-1,CASSKGAHTEAFF,TGTGCCAGCAGCAAGGGGGCCCACACTGAAGCTTTCTTT
few,.,16,TRBV4-1,TRBJ1-5,CASSQVQVFSNQPQHF,TGCGCCAGCAGCCAAGTGCAGGTTTTTAGCAATCAGCCCCAGCATTTT